A selection of T cell receptor beta chains follows, all from one sample in a study of T cells in Graves' hyperthyroidism and ophthalmopathy. TCRdb re-analysed the multiplex PCR reads in MiXCR, keeping a single row per CDR3 protein. Among hundreds of thousands of distinct CDR3 sequences listed, 15% to 18% were seen once. What was sequenced was blood. The source of these receptors is a young woman with Graves' hyperthyroidism. CDR3s include the opening cysteine and the closing phenylalanine or tryptophan. The order of the fields is clone size, V gene, J gene, D gene, CDR3 DNA, CDR3 protein. A D gene is named only where the DNA matches it firmly. Only some rows state a clone size, as once, few, many or a class for expanded clones.

-	TRBV6-2/TRBV6-3	TRBJ2-1	TRBD1	TGTGCCAGCAGAGTACGGACAGGGTACTACAATGAGCAGTTCTTC	CASRVRTGYYNEQFF
few	TRBV6-2/TRBV6-3	TRBJ1-4	-	TGTGCCAGCAGTTATGTTACAACTAATGAAAAACTGTTTTTT	CASSYVTTNEKLFF
few	TRBV20-1	TRBJ1-6	TRBD1	TGCAGTGCTAGAGGGCAGGGGGCGGGTAGTTCACCCCTCCACTTT	CSARGQGAGSSPLHF
few	TRBV24-1	TRBJ2-7	-	TGTGCCACCAGTGCCTCGGGGGGCCCCTACGAGCAGTACTTC	CATSASGGPYEQYF
many	TRBV11-2	TRBJ2-3	TRBD1	TGTGCCAGCAGCTTAGCGTACAGGGGGGAAGATACGCAGTATTTT	CASSLAYRGEDTQYF
few	TRBV6-1	TRBJ1-4	TRBD1	TGTGCCAGCAGTTTATCAAAATCCGGGACAGTGAGTGAAAAACTGTTTTTT	CASSLSKSGTVSEKLFF
many	TRBV29-1	TRBJ2-1	TRBD2	TGCAGCGTAGAGCCGATACCGGGACTAGCGGGAGGTTATGAGCAGTTCTTC	CSVEPIPGLAGGYEQFF
many	TRBV20-1	TRBJ2-7	-	TGCAGTACTCCAGTTGCAGGGGAAGGTTACGAGCAGTACTTC	CSTPVAGEGYEQYF
-	TRBV19	TRBJ1-4	TRBD1	TGTGCCAGTAGTGCGACAGGGGGAACTAATGAAAAACTGTTTTTT	CASSATGGTNEKLFF
many	TRBV10-3	TRBJ1-1	TRBD1	TGTGCCATCAGTCCTTCCTTGACAGGGGTAAACACTGAAGCTTTCTTT	CAISPSLTGVNTEAFF
many	TRBV6-1	TRBJ2-2	-	TGTGCCAGCAGTGATGGAAACAGGGACACCGGGGAGCTGTTTTTT	CASSDGNRDTGELFF
-	TRBV18	TRBJ2-3	TRBD2	TGTGCCGGCTCATCCCGGAGGACTAGCCGAAGCACAGATACGCAGTATTTT	CAGSSRRTSRSTDTQYF
-	TRBV6-2/TRBV6-3	TRBJ2-7	TRBD1	TGTGCCAGCGGACAGGGGGCGTTCGAGCAGTACTTC	CASGQGAFEQYF
-	TRBV10-2	TRBJ1-3	TRBD1	TGCGCCAGCAGTGAGCCGGGACAGGGGACTCGAGAATATTTT	CASSEPGQGTREYF
-	TRBV5-5	TRBJ1-3	-	TGTGCCAGCAGCCTACGGGACACCGAGGCTGGAAACACCATATATTTT	CASSLRDTEAGNTIYF
few	TRBV4-1	TRBJ2-1	-	TGCGCCAGCAGCCTCGCCAGGACGGGCTACAATGAGCAGTTCTTC	CASSLARTGYNEQFF
-	TRBV27	TRBJ2-5	-	TGTGCCAGCAGTGTAACCGGACCAGCGGACCAAGAGACCCAGTACTTC	CASSVTGPADQETQYF
-	TRBV7-2	TRBJ2-5	-	TGTGCCAGCAGCATTAGGGGTCAGGGAAAGACCCAGTACTTC	CASSIRGQGKTQYF
many	TRBV20-1	TRBJ2-7	TRBD1	TGCAGTGCTAGAGGGAGTATGCGGGCAGGGGGCCTCTACGAGCAGTACTTC	CSARGSMRAGGLYEQYF
few	TRBV3-1	TRBJ1-4	TRBD1	TGTGCCAGCAGCCCTAAGTGGGGGACAGCAAATGAAAAACTGTTTTTT	CASSPKWGTANEKLFF
many	TRBV14	TRBJ2-3	-	TGTGCCAGCAGCCAAGATACTCTAGCGCTGGGCACAGATACGCAGTATTTT	CASSQDTLALGTDTQYF
many	TRBV3-1	TRBJ1-2	-	TGTGCCAGCAGTCGAACAGGGAAGGACTATGGCTACACCTTC	CASSRTGKDYGYTF
few	TRBV18	TRBJ2-2	TRBD1	TGTGCCAGCTCACCGAGTATGCTACAGGGGGCCAGGGAGCTGTTTTTT	CASSPSMLQGARELFF
few	TRBV25-1	TRBJ2-1	-	TGTGCCAGCAGTGAGCATTACAATGAGCAGTTCTTC	CASSEHYNEQFF
few	TRBV2	TRBJ1-6	-	TGTGCCAGCAGTGAAACCGCGGGTACACCCCTCCACTTT	CASSETAGTPLHF